Presented here are 26 T cell receptor beta chains from one specimen sequenced in a study of blood T cell repertoires in COVID-19. TCRdb keeps only in-frame clones here, not all; method: immunoSEQ multiplex PCR. The sample contains more than 250,000 clones, under 95% of which appear only once. The sequencing input was PBMCs or T cells enriched from blood (not recorded which). Every receptor here comes from a woman aged 25 to 39 who had recovered from COVID-19.

The rearrangement links TRBV11-3 to TRBJ2-2; 12 bases are shared with TRBD1. Losses at the gene ends were 5 bases for V and 7 bases for J; bases not matched to a gene: 5. The CDR3 is 15 amino acids. In germline, CDR1 is SGHNT, CDR2 YENEEA. Written as DNA, the CDR3 is TGTGCCAGCAGCCGGGACAGGGGGCTTGTCGGGGAGCTGTTTTTT. Translated, it gives CASSRDRGLVGELFF.

V and J are TRBV10-3 and TRBJ2-7, with D possibly TRBD1 on 6 matching bases. Per the germline V gene, CDR1 is ENHRY and CDR2 is SYGVKD. The length of the CDR3 is 14 residues. V shed 6 bases and J shed 0 bases, with 12 bases lying between them. In DNA, the CDR3 is TGTGCCATCAGACGGGACATCGCCTCCTACGAGCAGTACTTC. This translates into CAIRRDIASYEQYF.

This chain connects TRBV15 to TRBJ1-5; 7 nucleotides match TRBD1. The CDR3 length is 15 residues. CDR1 is LNHNV, CDR2 YYDKDF, per germline (reference sequence). V was clipped by 5 bases and J by 3 bases; unmatched bases: 7. The CDR3 DNA reads TGTGCCACCAGCCGCAGGACAGGTGACAATCAGCCCCAGCATTTT. Translating gives CATSRRTGDNQPQHF.

This clone was seen just once. The rearrangement uses TRBV5-3 and TRBJ1-5; D not certain. TRBV5-3 falls under the ORF class, with uncertain function. V was shortened by 2 bases and J by 3 bases, with 9 bases between the two germline ends. CDR3 length: 14 amino acids. CDR3 sequence reads: CARSLSVLNQPQHF. The CDR3 region has the DNA TGTGCCAGAAGCTTAAGCGTCCTCAATCAGCCCCAGCATTTT.

This chain connects TRBV7-2 to TRBJ2-3; D may be TRBD2 (7 bases). Trimming pared 3 bases from V and 6 bases from J, leaving 19 bases between. Germline V CDR1 and CDR2: SGHTA, FQGNSA. The CDR3 spans 16 residues. CDR3 sequence reads: CASSFGFRGAGDTQYF. The CDR3 DNA is TGTGCCAGCAGCTTTGGGTTCCGGGGGGCGGGGGATACGCAGTATTTT. Looking up the rest from reference TRBV7-2 and TRBJ2-3 gives the full variable domain: GAGVSQSPSNKVTEKGKDVELRCDPISGHTALYWYRQSLGQGLEFLIYFQGNSAPDKSGLPSDRFSAERTGGSVSTLTIQRTQQEDSAVYLCASSFGFRGAGDTQYFGPGTRLTVL.

The genes are TRBV4-1 and TRBJ2-4, with D possibly being TRBD1 (7 bases). The CDR3 length is 16 residues. Between the trimmed V and J ends, which lost 5 bases and 6 bases, there was a span of 20 bases. Germline V gene lookup returns CDR1 MGHRA and CDR2 YSYEKL. The CDR3: CASSSRGDSGLNIQYF. The CDR3 bases are TGCGCCAGCAGCTCAAGGGGGGACAGTGGCTTAAACATTCAGTACTTC.

This clone was found once. The CDR3 reads CASSVDPPYSVRLAGDPNEQFF. DNA for the CDR3: TGCGCCAGCAGTGTCGACCCCCCATACTCCGTTCGACTAGCGGGAGATCCCAATGAGCAGTTCTTC. The rearrangement links TRBV10-1 to TRBJ2-1, with TRBD2 matching over 12 bases. This CDR3 has 22 amino acids. The J segment lost 6 bases and the V segment lost 4 bases, leaving 25 bases of the junction unmatched. The germline V gene has CDR1 WNHNN and CDR2 SYGVQD (reference sequence).

This chain joins TRBV7-8 and TRBJ2-3; 7 bases are a match to TRBD2. The V segment lost 2 bases and the J segment 3 bases; nucleotides outside the gene matches: 2. Germline CDR1 is SGHVS and CDR2 is FQNEAQ. The CDR3 has 14 amino acids. The DNA of the CDR3 is TGTGCCAGCAGCTTACTGGGGGGGACAGATACGCAGTATTTT. Translated: CASSLLGGTDTQYF.

This chain connects TRBV24-1 to TRBJ2-2; TRBD2 agrees at 13 bases. Germline CDR1 reads KGHDR; CDR2 reads SFDVKD. Trimming took 5 bases from V and 4 from J; bases not matched to a gene: 6. The CDR3 spans 17 residues. Here the CDR3 DNA reads TGTGCCACCAGTGTCCGCAGACTAGCGGGAGGCACCGGGGAGCTGTTTTTT. This codes for CATSVRRLAGGTGELFF.

The J gene is TRBJ2-2, the V gene TRBV7-3; 11 nucleotides match TRBD2. Germline V gene data show CDR1 as SGHTA and CDR2 as FQGTGA. The CDR3 is 15 amino acids. Trimming at V came to 5 bases and at J to 8 bases, leaving 7 bases not matched to a gene. CDR3 DNA sequence: TGTGCCAGCAGCGTTAGCGGGGGGGCTTCAGGGGAGCTGTTTTTT. Amino acids: CASSVSGGASGELFF.

The gene calls are TRBV27 and TRBJ1-1; D gene ambiguous. Germline CDR1 and CDR2: MNHEY and SMNVEV (reference sequence). The V and J ends lost 5 bases and 1 base respectively, with 11 bases between them. This CDR3 region has 14 residues. The CDR3 DNA reads TGTGCCAGCAGTCGACGGGGAAGGAACACTGAAGCTTTCTTT. It encodes CASSRRGRNTEAFF.

V usage is TRBV6-5 and J usage is TRBJ2-2; 7 bases align to TRBD2. Germline assignment: CDR1 MNHEY and CDR2 SVGAGI. This CDR3 contains 15 residues. The ends lost 6 bases at V and 3 bases at J; junction bases unmatched: 7. CDR3 in amino acids: CASRHTSADTGELFF. DNA of the CDR3: TGTGCCAGCAGACACACTAGCGCGGACACCGGGGAGCTGTTTTTT.

Only one count was recorded for this clone. The J gene is TRBJ1-4, the V gene TRBV4-3; 9 nucleotides match TRBD1. This CDR3 spans 18 amino acids. The V segment lost 0 bases and the J segment 6 bases; nucleotides outside the gene matches: 11. The germline gives CDR1 LGHNA, CDR2 YSLEER. As DNA, the CDR3 is TGCGCCAGCAGCCAAGAAATATACAGGGGGCAAGATGATGAAAAACTGTTTTTT. The encoded protein is CASSQEIYRGQDDEKLFF.

V usage is TRBV6-5 and J usage is TRBJ2-7; TRBD2 matches at 9 bases. V trimming: 10 bases; J trimming: 9 bases; junction bases outside the gene matches: 16. Germline V gene data show CDR1 as MNHEY and CDR2 as SVGAGI. The CDR3 covers 14 residues. Here the CDR3 reads CATRRGLADPRQYF. In DNA form, the CDR3 reads TGTGCCACCCGGCGGGGACTAGCAGACCCTAGGCAGTACTTC.

V is TRBV19 and J is TRBJ2-3, with 7 nucleotides matching TRBD1. This CDR3 has 14 residues. Germline values: CDR1 LNHDA, CDR2 SQIVND (reference sequence). Losses at the gene ends were 6 bases for V and 2 bases for J; bases not matched to a gene: 5. The CDR3 sequence: CASRRQGFTDTQYF. In DNA, the CDR3 is TGTGCCAGTAGACGACAGGGTTTCACAGATACGCAGTATTTT.

This chain links TRBV5-1 with TRBJ1-2; D is uncertain. The V end lost 0 bases, the J end lost 4 bases, and 4 bases lay between the germline ends. The CDR3 is 12 amino acids. The germline V gene has CDR1 SGHRS and CDR2 YFSETQ. CDR3 DNA: TGCGCCAGCAGCTTGGACACCTATGGCTACACCTTC. Protein product: CASSLDTYGYTF.

The V gene is TRBV5-1, the J gene TRBJ1-1, with 8 bases aligning to TRBD1. The CDR3 spans 17 residues. With V trimmed by 3 bases and J by 6 bases, 16 bases remained unmatched. Germline CDR1 and CDR2: SGHRS and YFSETQ. The CDR3 coding sequence is TGCGCCAGCAGCTCTGGAGACAGGGGATTTCGGTTCGCTGAAGCTTTCTTT. This sequence encodes CASSSGDRGFRFAEAFF.

The chain has TRBV7-2 and TRBJ2-7, with 11 bases fitting TRBD2. V dropped 0 bases and J dropped 9; count of bases not matched to a gene: 7. Germline loops: CDR1 SGHTA, CDR2 FQGNSA. The CDR3 is 15 amino acids. CDR3 sequence: CASSLALSGGGAQYF. In DNA form, the CDR3 reads TGTGCCAGCAGCTTAGCTCTTAGCGGGGGGGGAGCGCAGTACTTC. The whole variable domain, filled in from reference TRBV7-2 and TRBJ2-7, reads GAGVSQSPSNKVTEKGKDVELRCDPISGHTALYWYRQSLGQGLEFLIYFQGNSAPDKSGLPSDRFSAERTGGSVSTLTIQRTQQEDSAVYLCASSLALSGGGAQYFGPGTRLTVT.

V usage is TRBV6-2 or TRBV6-3 and J usage is TRBJ2-1, with 9 bases lining up with TRBD2. The V gene's germline CDR1 is MNHEY and CDR2 SVGEGT. V shed 3 bases, J shed 12 bases, and the junction held 12 bases outside the gene matches. CDR3 size: 15 residues. CDR3 residues: CASSYPLRAGGRQFF. The CDR3 nucleotides read TGTGCCAGCAGTTATCCTCTTCGGGCGGGAGGGCGGCAGTTCTTC.

The rearrangement joins TRBV11-2 to TRBJ1-6, with D perhaps matching TRBD1 (5 bases). The CDR3 sequence is 15 residues long. Deletions cut 5 bases from V and 4 bases from J, with 12 bases between. Germline CDR1 is SGHAT and CDR2 is FQNNGV. Written as DNA, the CDR3 is TGTGCCAGCAGCATCGGGGGAGTGTATAATTCACCCCTCCACTTT. Translating it yields CASSIGGVYNSPLHF.

This chain joins TRBV7-2 and TRBJ2-1; 8 nucleotides match TRBD2. CDR1 SGHTA and CDR2 FQGNSA come from the germline V gene. V lost 4 bases, J lost 2 bases, and 10 bases stayed unmatched. This CDR3 has 17 residues. The CDR3 spells CASSSHGSGSPYNEQFF. In nucleotides, the CDR3 is TGTGCCAGCAGCTCCCATGGGAGCGGGAGCCCCTACAATGAGCAGTTCTTC.

The chain is built from TRBV4-3 and TRBJ1-2, with D maybe TRBD1 (6 bases). Germline assignment: CDR1 LGHNA and CDR2 YSLEER. Trimming cost V 0 bases and J 4 bases, with 12 bases left between them. The CDR3 sequence is 15 residues long. Written as DNA, the CDR3 is TGCGCCAGCAGCCAAGATCTGGGGACAACCTATGGCTACACCTTC. Protein: CASSQDLGTTYGYTF.

The gene calls are TRBV19 and TRBJ1-5; D remains unclear. The germline V gene has CDR1 LNHDA and CDR2 SQIVND (reference sequence). The CDR3 contains 14 residues. V shed 8 bases and J shed 1 base, with 12 bases lying between them. The CDR3 coding sequence is TGTGCCAGTCTTAGAATCGGGAGCAATCAGCCCCAGCATTTT. The encoded protein is CASLRIGSNQPQHF.

This chain uses TRBV2 with TRBJ1-2; D remains unclear. From germline, CDR1 is SNHLY and CDR2 FYNNEI. The V end lost 4 bases, the J end lost 2 bases, and 5 bases lay between the germline ends. The CDR3 has 12 residues. The CDR3, as DNA: TGTGCCAGCAGTGTTCTAAACTATGGCTACACCTTC. Encoded protein: CASSVLNYGYTF.

This rearrangement joins TRBV20-1 to TRBJ1-5; D not resolved. Trimming pared 3 bases from V and 3 bases from J, leaving 18 bases between. Germline V gene sequence: CDR1 DFQATT, CDR2 SNEGSKA (reference sequence). This CDR3 is 16 amino acids long. CDR3 sequence (DNA): TGCAGTGCTAGTACGCCTGCGGGGATTGCCAATCAGCCCCAGCATTTT. This codes for CSASTPAGIANQPQHF.

In this sample, this clone turned up once. V and J are TRBV29-1 and TRBJ1-2; 7 bases align to TRBD1. Germline V gene lookup returns CDR1 SQVTM and CDR2 ANQGSEA. Trimming took 5 bases from V and 6 from J; bases not matched to a gene: 9. CDR3 length: 13 amino acids. CDR3 sequence reads: CSVPQTGSHGYTF. CDR3 DNA sequence: TGCAGCGTTCCCCAGACAGGGTCCCATGGCTACACCTTC.